A single sample gave rise to the 13 T cell receptor beta chains below, sequenced in a study of T cells in narcolepsy. Using immunoSEQ multiplex PCR, the repertoire was profiled, and TCRdb retains in-frame clones only, with some absent. The sample yields 25,000 to 30,000 clones, around 82% seen once. Sequenced sample: CD45RA- memory CD4+ T cells from PBMCs. The receptors were gathered from a human donor with narcolepsy.

The chain joins TRBV28 to TRBJ2-1, with D maybe TRBD2 (6 bases). There are 15 residues in the CDR3. Trimming took off 8 bases at V and 7 bases at J, with 21 bases between the two ends. The germline V gene encodes CDR1 MDHEN and CDR2 SYDVKM. This CDR3 reads CASWKSGVVNNEQFF. For the CDR3, the DNA is TGTGCCAGCTGGAAATCGGGGGTAGTAAATAATGAGCAGTTCTTC.

The rearrangement joins TRBV4-2 to TRBJ1-2; D perhaps matches TRBD1 (6 bases). The germline V gene has CDR1 LGHNA and CDR2 YNFKEQ. Trimming removed 2 bases from V and 4 bases from J, with 14 bases in between. The CDR3 has 15 residues. The CDR3 nucleotides are TGTGCCAGCAGCCAAAAACATCAGGGGACCTATGGCTACACCTTC. This sequence encodes CASSQKHQGTYGYTF.

This clone was observed once. V and J are TRBV6-1 and TRBJ1-5; unclear D gene. Germline loops: CDR1 MNHNS, CDR2 SASEGT. CDR3 size: 14 residues. The V and J ends lost 7 bases and 0 bases respectively, with 10 bases between them. The CDR3 DNA follows: TGTGCCAGCAAGGGTGGATCTAGCAATCAGCCCCAGCATTTT. Translating it yields CASKGGSSNQPQHF.

The CDR3 bases are TGTGCCAGCAGCCTATCGAGGACTAGCGGCCGTCGGGAGCAGTTCTTC. As protein: CASSLSRTSGRREQFF. The chain uses TRBV7-9 and TRBJ2-1, with 10 bases lining up with TRBD2. The CDR3 is made up of 16 amino acids. Germline V gives CDR1 SEHNR, CDR2 FQNEAQ (reference sequence). V dropped 5 bases and J dropped 10; count of bases not matched to a gene: 14.

The chain uses TRBV5-7 and TRBJ1-1; D gene uncertain. TRBV5-7 is identified as an open reading frame with a role that is uncertain. CDR3 length: 15 residues. Trimming took 0 bases from V and 1 from J, leaving 10 bases between them. The CDR3 loop is CASSLVSWQNTEAFF. The CDR3 nucleotides read TGTGCCAGCAGCTTGGTAAGTTGGCAGAACACTGAAGCTTTCTTT.

The chain combines TRBV20-1 with TRBJ1-4; a possible D gene is TRBD1 (5 bases). CDR1 is DFQATT and CDR2 is SNEGSKA in the germline V gene (reference sequence). The CDR3 has 11 amino acids. The ends were cut back, 2 bases at V and 7 bases at J, with 5 bases in the middle. CDR3 nucleotides: TGCAGTGCTAGAAGGGGTGAAAAACTGTTTTTT. Protein: CSARRGEKLFF.

Details on this clone: This sample includes further DNA sequences coding for the same CDR3. The chain carries TRBV18 and TRBJ2-7; TRBD1 aligns across 7 bases. Losses at the gene ends were 3 bases for V and 5 bases for J; bases not matched to a gene: 4. The CDR3 totals 13 residues. Per germline, CDR1 KGHSH and CDR2 LQKENI. The CDR3 loop is CASSPDQGDEQYF. The DNA of the CDR3 is TGTGCCAGCTCACCCGATCAGGGGGACGAGCAGTACTTC.

Concerning this clone itself: Mismatch with germline at one junction end may stem from a read error. The gene calls are TRBV27 and TRBJ1-5, with TRBD1 as a possible D gene (5 bases). Per the germline V gene, CDR1 is MNHEY and CDR2 is SMNVEV (reference sequence). CDR3 length: 13 amino acids. CDR3 sequence reads: CANSQRGNQPQHF. The CDR3 DNA reads as TGTGCCAACAGTCAGCGGGGGAATCAGCCCCAGCATTTT.

This chain links TRBV19 with TRBJ2-7, with no clear D. CDR1 and CDR2 (germline): LNHDA, SQIVND (reference sequence). This CDR3 spans 12 amino acids. V was cut by 10 bases and J by 0 bases, with 10 bases left in between. In DNA, the CDR3 is TGTGCCACGCATGGTCCCTCCTACGAGCAGTACTTC. Protein product: CATHGPSYEQYF.

The chain combines TRBV4-1 with TRBJ1-2, with a possible D match to TRBD1 (5 bases). CDR3 length: 14 residues. V was trimmed by 5 bases and J by 4 bases, leaving 14 bases between them. Per the germline V gene, CDR1 is MGHRA and CDR2 is YSYEKL. As DNA, the CDR3 is TGCGCCAGCAGCACAGGAATCCTGACCTATGGCTACACCTTC. Amino acid sequence: CASSTGILTYGYTF.

This rearrangement joins TRBV5-1 to TRBJ1-2; TRBD1 might be the D (6 bases). Trimming took 4 bases from V and 8 from J, leaving 15 bases between them. Germline values: CDR1 SGHRS, CDR2 YFSETQ. The CDR3 spans 13 residues. The CDR3 sequence is CASSLQGYEGYTF. As DNA, the CDR3 is TGCGCCAGCAGCCTACAGGGCTATGAAGGCTACACCTTC.

V gene TRBV21-1 combines with J gene TRBJ2-7; the tabulated D call, TRBD1, remains unverified against the DNA. TRBV21-1 is a pseudogene segment. This CDR3 contains 13 residues. This chain's CDR3 is CARYPGHLYEQYF. The CDR3 coding sequence is TGTGCCAGATACCCGGGACACCTCTACGAGCAGTACTTC.

The rearrangement links TRBV9 to TRBJ1-2, with unresolved D. Looked up from germline, CDR1 is SGDLS and CDR2 is YYNGEE. The CDR3 has 16 residues. The V end lost 3 bases, the J end lost 0 bases, and 15 bases lay between the germline ends. The CDR3 sequence is CASSATESTSNYGYTF. The CDR3 DNA reads TGTGCCAGCAGCGCCACCGAATCCACTTCTAACTATGGCTACACCTTC.